This TCR beta chain stems from a study of T-cell reconstitution after alpha-beta-depleted transplantation in children. This clonotype was counted ten times or more. A library of TCRbeta sequences, prepared with unique molecular identifiers, was generated. TCRdb itself ran the PCR reads through MiXCR, one entry per CDR3 protein. The sample records about 240,000 distinct CDR3 sequences, more than 10% being singletons. CDR3 length equals 16 residues. Germline V CDR1 and CDR2: SGHAT, FQNNGV. The J segment lost 4 bases and the V segment lost 2 bases, leaving 6 bases of the junction unmatched. This sequence joins TRBV11-2 and TRBJ2-1; 9 positions match TRBD1. This specimen consisted of PBMCs from the stem cell graft donor, obtained from the stem cell graft. The receptor comes from a human donor who donated a stem cell graft to a child with acute lymphoblastic leukemia. DNA for the CDR3: TGTGCCAGCAGCTTACTACCGGGACAGGGTTACAATGAGCAGTTCTTC. As protein: CASSLLPGQGYNEQFF. Drawing the rest from reference TRBV11-2 and TRBJ2-1, the complete variable domain is EAGVAQSPRYKIIEKRQSVAFWCNPISGHATLYWYQQILGQGPKLLIQFQNNGVVDDSQLPKDRFSAERLKGVDSTLKIQPAKLEDSAVYLCASSLLPGQGYNEQFFGPGTRLTVL.